Below, 30 T cell receptor beta chains from the same sample are listed, as sequenced in a study of vaccination and CD4 T cells after COVID-19. No antigen has been assigned to these receptors. Treatment denoted: approximately nine-day PBMC culture with coronavirus spike peptide pools or control peptides (ViraFEST assay). An Oncomine TCR Beta short-read assay was used to sequence the DNA from cultured CD4+ T cells. A single record per CDR3 protein comes from TCRdb applying MiXCR to the PCR reads. The table lists about 15,000 distinct CDR3 sequences, around half of them singletons, with 10% in the top ten. The specimen comprised CD4+ T cells from blood, cultured in vitro, sampled before SARS-CoV-2 vaccination. These receptors were taken from a human donor who had recovered from COVID-19.

A word on this clonotype: At one of its ends the junction is not consistent with the germline gene, which may arise from a read error. The CDR3 is CASSPGTGFNQPQRF. DNA of the CDR3: TGTGCCAGCAGTCCGGGGACGGGTTTCAATCAGCCCCAGCGTTTT. The chain carries TRBV27 and TRBJ1-5; TRBD1 is a possible D gene (5 bases). Per the germline V gene, CDR1 is MNHEY and CDR2 is SMNVEV (reference sequence). This CDR3 region has 15 residues.

The CDR3 DNA reads as TGTGCCAGCAGCTTAGGGTCTAGCGGGAGGGTGAATGAGCAGTTCTTC. Its protein is CASSLGSSGRVNEQFF. The V and J genes are TRBV7-2 and TRBJ2-1, with 12 bases matching TRBD2. The CDR3 extends over 16 amino acids. In germline, CDR1 is SGHTA, CDR2 FQGNSA. Trimming at V came to 1 base and at J to 7 bases, leaving 5 bases not matched to a gene.

This clonotype appeared a few times. V and J are TRBV20-1 and TRBJ1-5; D remains ambiguous. Per germline, CDR1 DFQATT and CDR2 SNEGSKA (reference sequence). The CDR3 contains 13 residues. V shed 2 bases and J shed 0 bases, with 5 bases lying between them. CDR3 residues: CSARPDSNQPQHF. The CDR3 region has the DNA TGCAGTGCTAGACCAGATAGCAATCAGCCCCAGCATTTT.

In this sample, this clonotype turned up once. The rearrangement uses TRBV2 and TRBJ2-3; 9 bases are a match to TRBD1. J lost 1 base, V lost 6 bases, and 8 bases had no gene match. The CDR3 has 16 amino acids. Germline CDR1 reads SNHLY; CDR2 reads FYNNEI. The CDR3: CASRDGQGPGTDTQYF. The CDR3 region has the DNA TGTGCCAGCAGAGACGGACAGGGGCCCGGCACAGATACGCAGTATTTT.

In its sample, this clonotype was seen once. J is TRBJ1-2 and V is TRBV27; the match to TRBD1 covers 8 bases. V shed 2 bases, J shed 5 bases, and the junction held 4 bases outside the gene matches. The germline gives CDR1 MNHEY, CDR2 SMNVEV (reference sequence). This CDR3 is built from 14 residues. The CDR3 DNA sequence: TGTGCCAGCAGTTTAGCAGGGGGCGCTTATGGCTACACCTTC. This sequence encodes CASSLAGGAYGYTF.

This clonotype has a single count. The chain has TRBV7-2 and TRBJ2-5; D possibly matches TRBD1 or TRBD2 (5 bases each). The CDR3 is made up of 13 amino acids. Germline V gene data show CDR1 as SGHTA and CDR2 as FQGNSA. Trimming shortened V by 6 bases and J by 5 bases, and 13 bases separated the two germline ends. This chain's CDR3 is CASSWGWEETQYF. For the CDR3, the DNA is TGTGCCAGCAGTTGGGGGTGGGAGGAGACCCAGTACTTC.

The rearrangement joins TRBV18 to TRBJ2-2; TRBD1 is a possible D gene (6 bases). The V end was cut by 6 bases, the J end by 0 bases, with 14 bases between. The CDR3 loop spans 16 amino acids. CDR1 and CDR2 (germline): KGHSH, LQKENI. CDR3 sequence: CASSLSAGANTGELFF. The CDR3 DNA follows: TGTGCCAGCTCCCTTTCGGCAGGGGCGAACACCGGGGAGCTGTTTTTT. The full variable domain, completed using reference TRBV18 and TRBJ2-2, is NAGVMQNPRHLVRRRGQEARLRCSPMKGHSHVYWYRQLPEEGLKFMVYLQKENIIDESGMPKERFSAEFPKEGPSILRIQQVVRGDSAAYFCASSLSAGANTGELFFGEGSRLTVL.

In its sample, this clonotype was seen a few times. The rearrangement uses TRBV27 and TRBJ1-5; D perhaps matches TRBD1 (5 bases). CDR3 length: 17 residues. V was shortened by 2 bases and J by 3 bases, with 17 bases between the two germline ends. Germline values: CDR1 MNHEY, CDR2 SMNVEV (reference sequence). Here the CDR3 DNA reads TGTGCCAGCAGTTTACATGGGAGCAGGGTTGACAATCAGCCCCAGCATTTT. This gives the protein CASSLHGSRVDNQPQHF.

This clonotype appeared a few times. This rearrangement joins TRBV15 to TRBJ2-7; weak D call: TRBD2 (5 bases). The CDR3 consists of 14 residues. Between the trimmed V and J ends, which lost 3 bases and 4 bases, there was a span of 13 bases. Germline V gene data show CDR1 as LNHNV and CDR2 as YYDKDF (reference sequence). The chain's CDR3 is CATSRGSSGYEQYF. The CDR3 DNA sequence: TGTGCCACCAGCAGGGGCAGTTCGGGGTACGAGCAGTACTTC.

This sequence joins TRBV24-1 and TRBJ2-5; the D is unclear. The CDR3 is made up of 15 amino acids. The V gene's germline CDR1 is KGHDR and CDR2 SFDVKD. Trimming removed 3 bases at V and 1 base at J, with 11 bases between. CDR3 in amino acids: CATSDRTNSQETQYF. The DNA for the CDR3 is TGTGCCACCAGTGATCGTACCAACAGCCAAGAGACCCAGTACTTC.

V usage is TRBV20-1 and J usage is TRBJ2-2; no reliable D call. Germline V gene sequence: CDR1 DFQATT, CDR2 SNEGSKA (reference sequence). Trimming cost V 3 bases and J 5 bases, with 4 bases left between them. The CDR3 runs to 11 residues. This chain's CDR3 is CSASHTGELFF. Written as DNA, the CDR3 is TGCAGTGCTAGCCATACCGGGGAGCTGTTTTTT.

This clonotype was observed a handful of times. The chain employs TRBV5-4 and TRBJ1-1; possibly TRBD1 for D (6 bases). Trimming pared 2 bases from V and 0 bases from J, leaving 11 bases between. There are 15 residues in the CDR3. The V gene's germline CDR1 is SGHNT and CDR2 YYREEE (reference sequence). CDR3 coding DNA: TGTGCCAGCAGCTTCCCAGGGGCAATGAACACTGAAGCTTTCTTT. It specifies CASSFPGAMNTEAFF.

The V call is TRBV6-1, the J call TRBJ1-2; D remains ambiguous. Trimming took 10 bases from V and 8 from J, leaving 20 bases between them. The CDR3 sequence is 13 residues long. Looked up from germline, CDR1 is MNHNS and CDR2 is SASEGT. This CDR3 is CANQSPGLGGYTF. The CDR3 nucleotides read TGTGCCAACCAAAGCCCGGGCCTTGGGGGCTACACCTTC.

V gene TRBV6-1 combines with J gene TRBJ1-3, with 9 positions matching TRBD1. The CDR3 covers 14 residues. Trimming removed 6 bases from V and 3 bases from J; junction bases left unmatched: 3. Germline assignment: CDR1 MNHNS and CDR2 SASEGT. The CDR3 nucleotides are TGTGCCAGCAGGAGGGACAGGGTTGGAAACACCATATATTTT. It codes for CASRRDRVGNTIYF.

The genes are TRBV6-1 and TRBJ1-3; D is ambiguous. The germline gives CDR1 MNHNS, CDR2 SASEGT. Trimming shortened V by 8 bases and J by 0 bases, and 8 bases separated the two germline ends. This CDR3 comprises 13 residues. The CDR3 protein is CASRQHSGNTIYF. Here the CDR3 DNA reads TGTGCCAGCCGACAACACTCTGGAAACACCATATATTTT.

This clonotype was counted a few times. CDR3 sequence reads: CASSLLWVQETQYF. In DNA, the CDR3 is TGTGCCAGCAGTTTACTGTGGGTGCAAGAGACCCAGTACTTC. The genes are TRBV6-2 or TRBV6-3 and TRBJ2-5; D is undetermined. Trimming removed 4 bases at V and 2 bases at J, with 11 bases between. The V gene's germline CDR1 is MNHEY and CDR2 SVGEGT. CDR3 size: 14 residues.

The chain uses TRBV20-1 and TRBJ2-5; D gene uncertain. Trimming took 3 bases from V and 5 from J, leaving 19 bases between them. This CDR3 comprises 15 residues. Germline V CDR1 and CDR2: DFQATT, SNEGSKA (reference sequence). Here the CDR3 reads CSARPAGPRVETQYF. CDR3 DNA sequence: TGCAGTGCTAGGCCTGCCGGGCCTAGAGTCGAGACCCAGTACTTC.

J is TRBJ2-1 and V is TRBV20-1; 8 positions match TRBD1. The CDR3 has 11 amino acids. V lost 5 bases, J lost 6 bases, and 0 bases stayed unmatched. Germline CDR1 and CDR2: DFQATT and SNEGSKA (reference sequence). CDR3 nucleotide sequence: TGCAGTGCTGACAGGGGCAATGAGCAGTTCTTC. Translation: CSADRGNEQFF.

V and J are TRBV7-3 and TRBJ2-1, with 8 nucleotides matching TRBD2. The CDR3 spans 14 residues. V was clipped by 5 bases and J by 9 bases; unmatched bases: 9. In germline, CDR1 is SGHTA, CDR2 FQGTGA. CDR3 residues: CASSQGLEISEQFF. CDR3 sequence (DNA): TGTGCCAGCAGCCAGGGACTAGAAATCTCTGAGCAGTTCTTC.

The V gene is TRBV11-3, the J gene TRBJ1-6; D call uncertain. Germline V CDR1 and CDR2: SGHNT, YENEEA. The CDR3 totals 14 residues. Trimming pared 4 bases from V and 3 bases from J, leaving 7 bases between. Here the CDR3 reads CASSSAGYNSPLHF. The DNA for the CDR3 is TGTGCCAGCAGCTCCGCCGGCTATAATTCACCCCTCCACTTT.

J is TRBJ1-5 and V is TRBV6-1; D gene uncertain. CDR1 and CDR2 (germline): MNHNS, SASEGT. The CDR3 has 15 amino acids. Trimming removed 8 bases at V and 2 bases at J, with 16 bases between. The CDR3 coding sequence is TGTGCCAGCGAGTTCACGGATAGGGGCAATCAGCCCCAGCATTTT. Protein sequence: CASEFTDRGNQPQHF.

V usage is TRBV20-1 and J usage is TRBJ2-4; 7 bases line up with TRBD1. This CDR3 has 15 residues. Germline lookup yields CDR1 DFQATT and CDR2 SNEGSKA (reference sequence). V was clipped by 2 bases and J by 5 bases; unmatched bases: 9. CDR3 coding DNA: TGCAGTGCTAGACGGGACAGTTGGGGACAAAACATTCAGTACTTC. Amino acids: CSARRDSWGQNIQYF.

The V and J genes are TRBV6-1 and TRBJ1-1, with D possibly being TRBD1 (5 bases). Germline values: CDR1 MNHNS, CDR2 SASEGT. Trimming stripped 1 base from V and 3 bases from J, with 9 bases between. This CDR3 is 14 amino acids long. The chain's CDR3 is CASSEGGGYTEAFF. Written as DNA, the CDR3 is TGTGCCAGCAGTGAAGGGGGCGGGTACACTGAAGCTTTCTTT.

The V and J genes are TRBV20-1 and TRBJ1-2, with 7 positions matching TRBD1. The junction had 5 bases not matched to a gene; V was cut back by 1 base and J by 0 bases. The CDR3 is made up of 15 amino acids. Germline CDR1 is DFQATT and CDR2 is SNEGSKA (reference sequence). The CDR3 DNA follows: TGCAGTGCTAGAGTCGACAGGGTCGCTAACTATGGCTACACCTTC. It yields the protein CSARVDRVANYGYTF.

This clonotype was picked up one time. The J gene is TRBJ2-4, the V gene TRBV6-2 or TRBV6-3; 9 bases fit TRBD1. The CDR3 covers 17 residues. CDR1 MNHEY and CDR2 SVGEGT come from the germline V gene. J gave up 0 bases and V 6 bases, and 9 bases lay outside the gene matches. Here the CDR3 reads CASSRGTGYLAKNIQYF. Here the CDR3 DNA reads TGTGCCAGCAGCCGCGGGACAGGGTATCTAGCCAAAAACATTCAGTACTTC.

CDR3 sequence reads: CATRDRGVAGNQPQHF. CDR3 DNA: TGCGCCACACGGGACAGGGGGGTCGCGGGGAATCAGCCCCAGCATTTT. The chain uses TRBV10-1 and TRBJ1-5, with 11 bases identical to TRBD1. The V gene end was trimmed by 10 bases and the J gene end by 4 bases; junction bases not matched to a gene: 12. The germline CDR1 and CDR2 sequences are WNHNN and SYGVQD (reference sequence). This CDR3 has 16 residues.

The table lists this clonotype with a few counts. The chain has TRBV28 and TRBJ1-2, with D perhaps TRBD1 (6 bases). This CDR3 is built from 14 residues. Germline CDR1 and CDR2: MDHEN and SYDVKM. The germline V and J ends were trimmed by 2 bases and 0 bases, with 7 bases remaining between them. CDR3 in DNA: TGTGCCAGCAGTTTAGGACAGACTAACTATGGCTACACCTTC. As protein: CASSLGQTNYGYTF.

Only a few counts were recorded for this clonotype. The CDR3 DNA is TGTGCCAGCAGCCCGGACAGGGTCGCCAGGGACACCATATATTTT. As protein: CASSPDRVARDTIYF. The chain couples TRBV7-2 to TRBJ1-3; 8 bases are a match to TRBD1. Germline trimming cut 5 bases from V and 8 bases from J; bases unmatched to any gene: 11. This CDR3 contains 15 residues. From germline, CDR1 is SGHTA and CDR2 FQGNSA.

The chain uses TRBV12-3 or TRBV12-4 and TRBJ2-2; 13 bases match TRBD2. V gave up 5 bases and J gave up 7 bases; unmatched junction bases: 4. CDR3 size: 15 residues. The CDR3 DNA sequence: TGTGCCAGCAGTCCGTGGACTAGCGGGAGCGGGGAGCTGTTTTTT. Translation gives CASSPWTSGSGELFF.

The DNA for the CDR3 is TGTGCTACCGATTTGAGTGTGGCGGGAGAGTTCACCGGGGAGCTGTTTTTT. Translation: CATDLSVAGEFTGELFF. V and J are TRBV12-5 and TRBJ2-2; 7 bases agree with TRBD2. The CDR3 length is 17 residues. Germline V gene data show CDR1 as LGHNT and CDR2 as FRNRAP. V lost 10 bases and J lost 4; bases outside the gene matches: 18.